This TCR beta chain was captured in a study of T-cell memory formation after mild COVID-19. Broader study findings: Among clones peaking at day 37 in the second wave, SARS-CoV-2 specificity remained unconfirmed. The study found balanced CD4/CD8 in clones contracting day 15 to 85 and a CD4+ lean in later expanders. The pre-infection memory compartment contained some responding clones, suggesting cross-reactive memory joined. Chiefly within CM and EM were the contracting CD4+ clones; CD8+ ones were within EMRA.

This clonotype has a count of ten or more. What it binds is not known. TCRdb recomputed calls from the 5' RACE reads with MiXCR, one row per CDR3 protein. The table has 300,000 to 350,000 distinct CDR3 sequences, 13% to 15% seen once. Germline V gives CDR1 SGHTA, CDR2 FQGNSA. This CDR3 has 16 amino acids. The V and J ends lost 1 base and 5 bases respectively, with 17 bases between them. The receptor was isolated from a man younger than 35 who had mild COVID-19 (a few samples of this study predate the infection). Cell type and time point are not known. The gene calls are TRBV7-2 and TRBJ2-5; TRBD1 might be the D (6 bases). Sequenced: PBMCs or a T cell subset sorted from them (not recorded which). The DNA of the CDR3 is TGTGCCAGCAGCTTAGGTGGGACATCGAGGAGGGAGACCCAGTACTTC. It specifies CASSLGGTSRRETQYF.